This TCR beta chain comes out of a study of shared clonotypes between healthy human individuals. Whole-study results and caveats: With few donors, the genetic and exposure-history diversity represented was limited.

This clone appeared a few times. Its antigen is unidentified. The CDR3 is 14 residues long. V was pared by 4 bases and J by 4 bases, with 13 bases between. CDR1 and CDR2 (germline): MDHEN, SYDVKM. Data came from immunoSEQ multiplex PCR; TCRdb stores just in-frame clones and leaves some out. The sample contains approximately 1,000,000 clones, around three quarters of which appear only once. Sequencing was performed on memory CD4+ T cells from PBMCs. Subset denoted: CD45RA-negative fraction. The source of this sequence is a man between 18 and 29 years old in good health. Some clones in this sample may be carry-over from other donors' samples. This chain connects TRBV28 to TRBJ1-2; D remains unclear. CDR3 amino acids: CASSSYRDLYGYTF. CDR3 DNA: TGTGCCAGCAGTTCCTACAGAGACCTCTATGGCTACACCTTC.